The TCR beta chain described here comes from a study of pediatric ulcerative colitis. Data came from immunoSEQ multiplex PCR; TCRdb stores just in-frame clones and leaves some out. The table has tens of thousands of clones, approximately 87% seen once. The CDR3 length is 15 residues. Per germline, CDR1 SGHVS and CDR2 FQNEAQ. Trimming pared 2 bases from V and 4 bases from J, leaving 15 bases between. This clonotype was obtained from a boy between 5 and 17 years old who was a control in a study of pediatric ulcerative colitis. The sample consisted of blood. The chain carries TRBV7-8 and TRBJ2-7; D gene uncertain. CDR3 in DNA: TGTGCCAGCAGCTTAATGGCTGGACCAGGATACGAGCAGTACTTC. This gives the protein CASSLMAGPGYEQYF.